The 28 T cell receptor beta chains in this list originate from one sample, sequenced in a study of early T cells in non-severe SARS-CoV-2 infection. TCRdb independently ran MiXCR on the 5' RACE reads; one entry per CDR3 protein. Of about 110,000 distinct CDR3 sequences listed, roughly 12% are singletons. The sample here was whole blood, taken at baseline. The receptors were sampled from an adult who was a healthcare worker with PCR-confirmed SARS-CoV-2 infection or an uninfected control (not recorded which).

V and J are TRBV7-8 and TRBJ1-6; D unresolved. V was trimmed by 5 bases and J by 7 bases, leaving 9 bases between them. Germline-derived CDR1 and CDR2 are SGHVS and FQNEAQ. The CDR3 is 13 residues long. The chain's CDR3 is CASSPRRNSPLHF. The CDR3 DNA reads TGTGCCAGCAGCCCACGCCGAAATTCACCCCTCCACTTT. Full variable domain (outside the CDR3, taken from reference TRBV7-8 and TRBJ1-6): GAGVSQSPRYKVAKRGQDVALRCDPISGHVSLFWYQQALGQGPEFLTYFQNEAQLDKSGLPSDRFFAERPEGSVSTLKIQRTQQEDSAVYLCASSPRRNSPLHFGNGTRLTVT.

The V gene is TRBV6-5, the J gene TRBJ2-1; TRBD2 matches 7 bases. The V segment lost 0 bases and the J segment 7 bases; nucleotides outside the gene matches: 9. CDR3 length equals 16 residues. Per germline, CDR1 MNHEY and CDR2 SVGAGI. The CDR3 DNA is TGTGCCAGCAGTTACTCGAGGCGGGAGAACTGGAATGAGCAGTTCTTC. Translated: CASSYSRRENWNEQFF.

V gene TRBV9 combines with J gene TRBJ1-2, with 9 bases fitting TRBD1. Germline lookup yields CDR1 SGDLS and CDR2 YYNGEE. Trimming at V came to 0 bases and at J to 8 bases, leaving 11 bases not matched to a gene. The CDR3 is 16 amino acids. The CDR3 region is CASSVVGTGSAGGYTF. The DNA for the CDR3 is TGTGCCAGCAGCGTAGTAGGGACAGGGTCAGCTGGGGGCTACACCTTC.

This clonotype showed up just a few times. The J gene is TRBJ2-1, the V gene TRBV7-2; D is undetermined. This CDR3 spans 13 amino acids. Between the trimmed V and J ends, which lost 1 base and 6 bases, there was a span of 7 bases. Germline V lookup: CDR1 SGHTA, CDR2 FQGNSA. DNA of the CDR3: TGTGCCAGCAGCTTAGAACGGTCCAATGAGCAGTTCTTC. Translated: CASSLERSNEQFF.

The chain links TRBV27 to TRBJ1-1; a weak D match, TRBD1 (5 bases). Between the trimmed V and J ends, which lost 6 bases and 1 base, there was a span of 9 bases. Germline CDR1 MNHEY, CDR2 SMNVEV (reference sequence). This CDR3 spans 13 amino acids. The CDR3 loop is CASRAGPNTEAFF. DNA for the CDR3: TGTGCCAGCAGGGCGGGACCGAACACTGAAGCTTTCTTT.

This clonotype came up a few times. This chain connects TRBV7-3 to TRBJ2-5; TRBD2 aligns across 10 bases. Germline lookup yields CDR1 SGHTA and CDR2 FQGTGA. The CDR3 loop spans 16 amino acids. V shed 2 bases, J shed 1 base, and the junction held 4 bases outside the gene matches. The CDR3 loop is CASSLRASGGQETQYF. In DNA, the CDR3 is TGTGCCAGCAGCTTACGGGCTAGCGGGGGCCAAGAGACCCAGTACTTC.

The table lists this clonotype with many counts. The chain carries TRBV9 and TRBJ1-2, with D possibly TRBD1 on 5 matching bases. Deletions cut 0 bases from V and 1 base from J, with 7 bases between. The CDR3 has 14 amino acids. Germline V gives CDR1 SGDLS, CDR2 YYNGEE. Here the CDR3 DNA reads TGTGCCAGCAGCGTAGGGGGGTTTAACTATGGCTACACCTTC. It codes for CASSVGGFNYGYTF.

The V gene is TRBV7-8, the J gene TRBJ2-5; unclear D gene. The V gene lost 5 bases and the J gene lost 1 base, with 14 bases spanning the gap. This CDR3 spans 15 amino acids. Germline V gene lookup returns CDR1 SGHVS and CDR2 FQNEAQ. The CDR3 DNA reads TGTGCCAGCAGCCCCCGTCGTTTACCCCAAGAGACCCAGTACTTC. It encodes CASSPRRLPQETQYF.

This clonotype has a count of ten or more. The V and J genes are TRBV6-6 and TRBJ2-2; D unresolved. The CDR3 contains 14 residues. Trimming pared 10 bases from V and 3 bases from J, leaving 15 bases between. Germline CDR1 is MNHNY and CDR2 is SVGAGI (reference sequence). The CDR3 DNA reads TGTGCCACCGCTGGGTTGGATCACACCGGGGAGCTGTTTTTT. Its translation is CATAGLDHTGELFF.

This clonotype was seen a few times. The chain combines TRBV27 with TRBJ1-6, with 7 nucleotides matching TRBD1. With 2 bases clipped from V and 7 bases from J, the junction kept 5 bases outside the gene matches. CDR1 MNHEY and CDR2 SMNVEV come from the germline V gene (reference sequence). The CDR3 consists of 15 residues. For the CDR3, the DNA is TGTGCCAGCAGTTTAGAGGGGGCGCCCAATTCACCCCTCCACTTT. Protein product: CASSLEGAPNSPLHF.

This clonotype was found a few times. The rearrangement uses TRBV15 and TRBJ2-7; D not resolved. The germline V gene has CDR1 LNHNV and CDR2 YYDKDF (reference sequence). The ends were cut back, 2 bases at V and 5 bases at J, with 13 bases in the middle. This CDR3 region has 14 residues. This chain's CDR3 is CATSRTTAPNEQYF. Written as DNA, the CDR3 is TGTGCCACCAGCAGAACTACTGCCCCTAACGAGCAGTACTTC.

The chain carries TRBV6-6 and TRBJ2-7, with 8 bases lining up with TRBD2. The V gene's germline CDR1 is MNHNY and CDR2 SVGAGI (reference sequence). J lost 4 bases, V lost 3 bases, and 8 bases had no gene match. The CDR3 has 15 residues. CDR3 DNA: TGTGCCAGCAGTTATCCTAGCGGGTCTAGGTACGAGCAGTACTTC. Its translation: CASSYPSGSRYEQYF.

This clonotype appeared many times. The J gene is TRBJ2-3, the V gene TRBV6-4; 14 positions match TRBD2. CDR1 is MRHNA and CDR2 is SNTAGT in the germline V gene. V trimming: 3 bases; J trimming: 3 bases; junction bases outside the gene matches: 2. There are 16 residues in the CDR3. In nucleotides, the CDR3 is TGTGCCAGCAGTGAAGGACTAGCGGGGGGTACAGATACGCAGTATTTT. It translates to CASSEGLAGGTDTQYF.

This chain uses TRBV9 with TRBJ2-7; TRBD2 matches at 13 bases. The CDR3 sequence is 14 residues long. The V segment lost 4 bases and the J segment 7 bases; nucleotides outside the gene matches: 5. Per the germline V gene, CDR1 is SGDLS and CDR2 is YYNGEE. The CDR3 DNA reads as TGTGCCAGCAGCAAGACTAGCGGGAGGCAAGAGCAGTACTTC. It is translated as CASSKTSGRQEQYF.

This clonotype was picked up many times. This sequence joins TRBV6-7 and TRBJ1-1; perhaps TRBD1 as D (5 bases). TRBV6-7 is reported as an ORF; its role is uncertain. V dropped 6 bases and J dropped 5 bases, with 19 bases sitting between them. The CDR3 length is 15 residues. The CDR3 protein is CASSRPGGDRTEAFF. The CDR3 DNA reads TGTGCCAGCAGCCGACCCGGGGGGGATAGAACTGAAGCTTTCTTT.

This clonotype was detected only a few times. V and J are TRBV9 and TRBJ2-1; D call uncertain. The CDR3 is 16 amino acids. CDR1 and CDR2 (germline): SGDLS, YYNGEE. The V end lost 3 bases, the J end lost 4 bases, and 17 bases lay between the germline ends. Here the CDR3 reads CASSAKGHSLYNEQFF. Here the CDR3 DNA reads TGTGCCAGCAGCGCGAAGGGTCATAGCCTGTACAATGAGCAGTTCTTC.

This rearrangement joins TRBV7-9 to TRBJ2-3; maybe TRBD1 (6 bases). The CDR3 is 16 amino acids. Trimming took 5 bases from V and 0 from J, leaving 15 bases between them. The germline V gene encodes CDR1 SEHNR and CDR2 FQNEAQ (reference sequence). This CDR3 reads CASSLTGTVSTDTQYF. CDR3 coding DNA: TGTGCCAGCAGCCTCACAGGGACGGTCAGCACAGATACGCAGTATTTT.

This clonotype was detected many times. The CDR3 DNA reads as TGTGCCAGCAGCTCGGGACAGGGGTCGCCCTACGAGCAGTACTTC. This encodes CASSSGQGSPYEQYF. This chain links TRBV7-9 with TRBJ2-7; TRBD1 agrees at 10 bases. CDR3 length equals 15 residues. The V gene's germline CDR1 is SEHNR and CDR2 FQNEAQ (reference sequence). The V segment lost 4 bases and the J segment 2 bases; nucleotides outside the gene matches: 5.

There are a few counts of this clonotype. The CDR3 here is CSALYLAGSYNEQFF. The CDR3 coding sequence is TGCAGTGCGCTGTACCTAGCGGGCTCCTACAATGAGCAGTTCTTC. The V call is TRBV20-1, the J call TRBJ2-1; 8 positions match TRBD2. Germline trimming cut 6 bases from V and 0 bases from J; bases unmatched to any gene: 7. The CDR3 spans 15 residues. Germline loops: CDR1 DFQATT, CDR2 SNEGSKA (reference sequence).

There are a few counts of this clonotype. The V gene is TRBV3-1, the J gene TRBJ2-5; D is perhaps TRBD1 (5 bases). The germline gives CDR1 LGHDT, CDR2 YNNKEL (reference sequence). The CDR3 covers 15 residues. V lost 4 bases and J lost 2, with 14 bases in between. The CDR3 region is CASSPIWGIQETQYF. For the CDR3, the DNA is TGTGCCAGCAGCCCAATCTGGGGCATTCAAGAGACCCAGTACTTC.

V and J are TRBV7-6 and TRBJ1-1; 8 bases align to TRBD1. CDR3 length: 15 amino acids. The germline CDR1 and CDR2 sequences are SGHVS and FNYEAQ. The junction had 9 bases not matched to a gene; V was cut back by 5 bases and J by 4 bases. CDR3: CASSIPGTGVTEAFF. The CDR3 DNA sequence: TGTGCCAGCAGCATCCCCGGGACAGGCGTCACTGAAGCTTTCTTT. Full variable domain (outside the CDR3, taken from reference TRBV7-6 and TRBJ1-1): GAGVSQSPRYKVTKRGQDVALRCDPISGHVSLYWYRQALGQGPEFLTYFNYEAQQDKSGLPNDRFSAERPEGSISTLTIQRTEQRDSAMYRCASSIPGTGVTEAFFGQGTRLTVV.

The chain combines TRBV7-2 with TRBJ2-1; 13 nucleotides agree with TRBD2. Germline loops: CDR1 SGHTA, CDR2 FQGNSA. The V and J ends lost 5 bases and 4 bases, in that order; junction bases with no gene match: 8. CDR3 length equals 17 residues. DNA for the CDR3: TGTGCCAGCAGCGACCGGACTAGCGGGAGTGCGTACAATGAGCAGTTCTTC. Its protein product is CASSDRTSGSAYNEQFF.

There are a few counts of this clonotype. CDR3 sequence reads: CATSRDLNRGFTDTQYF. CDR3 nucleotide sequence: TGTGCCACCAGCAGAGATCTCAACAGGGGATTCACAGATACGCAGTATTTT. The V and J genes are TRBV15 and TRBJ2-3; 7 bases are a match to TRBD1. The CDR3 loop spans 17 amino acids. Germline lookup yields CDR1 LNHNV and CDR2 YYDKDF (reference sequence). Trimming removed 0 bases from V and 2 bases from J; junction bases left unmatched: 8.

This chain connects TRBV20-1 to TRBJ2-7; tentative D call: TRBD2 (7 bases). Germline V gives CDR1 DFQATT, CDR2 SNEGSKA (reference sequence). V gave up 4 bases and J gave up 0 bases, with 13 bases separating them. This CDR3 has 14 amino acids. The CDR3 DNA reads TGCAGTGCTACTGGGGGGGGGCCCTCCTACGAGCAGTACTTC. The encoded protein is CSATGGGPSYEQYF.

This clonotype was counted many times. The CDR3 sequence is CASSRAGTRTGELFF. In DNA, the CDR3 is TGTGCCAGCAGCCGTGCGGGGACCCGCACCGGGGAGCTGTTTTTT. The V gene is TRBV7-3, the J gene TRBJ2-2; D is perhaps TRBD2 (6 bases). Germline CDR1 SGHTA, CDR2 FQGTGA. V lost 5 bases and J lost 4, with 14 bases in between. CDR3 size: 15 residues.

This chain connects TRBV29-1 to TRBJ2-3; the D is unclear. The CDR3 sequence is 12 residues long. V lost 7 bases, J lost 4 bases, and 12 bases lay in between. Per germline, CDR1 SQVTM and CDR2 ANQGSEA. The CDR3 is CSGDAGSDTQYF. For the CDR3, the DNA is TGCAGCGGTGACGCTGGATCAGATACGCAGTATTTT.

This clonotype was seen many times. The chain joins TRBV27 to TRBJ2-6; D is uncertain. The CDR3 totals 17 residues. Deletions cut 1 base from V and 0 bases from J, with 10 bases between. The germline V gene encodes CDR1 MNHEY and CDR2 SMNVEV (reference sequence). The CDR3 here is CASSLWVSASGANVLTF. DNA for the CDR3: TGTGCCAGCAGTTTATGGGTTTCAGCCTCTGGGGCCAACGTCCTGACTTTC.

V is TRBV10-2 and J is TRBJ2-7; D is unclear. Germline CDR1 WSHSY, CDR2 SAAADI. V was trimmed by 11 bases and J by 6 bases, leaving 14 bases between them. The CDR3 runs to 11 residues. The CDR3 spells CAGTLAGEQYF. Written as DNA, the CDR3 is TGCGCCGGAACCTTAGCCGGCGAGCAGTACTTC.